The next 9 T cell receptor beta chains were all read from a single sample in a study of blood T cell repertoires in COVID-19. Clones were read by immunoSEQ multiplex PCR, and TCRdb kept only the in-frame ones, dropping some. In the table there are approximately 220,000 clones, roughly 80% of which are singletons. Sequencing was carried out using peripheral blood. The receptors stem from a woman aged 80 or over with acute or convalescent COVID-19.

The chain employs TRBV7-7 and TRBJ2-3; 9 bases align to TRBD2. This CDR3 has 16 amino acids. The germline CDR1 and CDR2 sequences are SSHAT and FNYEAQ (reference sequence). V gave up 6 bases and J gave up 1 base; unmatched junction bases: 8. The CDR3 region is CASRREGRRGTDTQYF. In DNA form, the CDR3 reads TGTGCCAGCAGGCGGGAGGGCCGGAGAGGCACAGATACGCAGTATTTT.

In its sample, this clone was seen a few times. V gene TRBV10-1 combines with J gene TRBJ2-2; D not certain. The CDR3 is 12 amino acids. Germline CDR1 reads WNHNN; CDR2 reads SYGVQD (reference sequence). The germline V and J ends were trimmed by 3 bases and 6 bases, with 5 bases remaining between them. The CDR3 nucleotides are TGCGCCAGCAGTGAAAGCCCCGGGGAGCTGTTTTTT. This sequence encodes CASSESPGELFF.

This chain links TRBV2 with TRBJ1-1; tentative D call: TRBD1 (6 bases). Trimming stripped 5 bases from V and 2 bases from J, with 9 bases between. Germline CDR1 SNHLY, CDR2 FYNNEI. The CDR3 runs 13 residues. CDR3 sequence (DNA): TGTGCCAGCAGTCGGGACAAAAACACTGAAGCTTTCTTT. Encoded protein: CASSRDKNTEAFF. Drawing the rest from reference TRBV2 and TRBJ1-1, the complete variable domain is EPEVTQTPSHQVTQMGQEVILRCVPISNHLYFYWYRQILGQKVEFLVSFYNNEISEKSEIFDDQFSVERPDGSNFTLKIRSTKLEDSAMYFCASSRDKNTEAFFGQGTRLTVV.

V usage is TRBV4-1 and J usage is TRBJ2-4; 7 positions agree with TRBD2. This CDR3 has 15 residues. From germline, CDR1 is MGHRA and CDR2 YSYEKL. V lost 1 base, J lost 1 base, and 1 base stayed unmatched. The CDR3 spells CASSQGGGAKNIQYF. CDR3 nucleotide sequence: TGCGCCAGCAGCCAAGGGGGGGGTGCCAAAAACATTCAGTACTTC.

The chain uses TRBV3-1 (or the pseudogene TRBV3-2) and TRBJ2-2; a weak D match, TRBD2 (6 bases). Germline V gene data show CDR1 as LGHDT and CDR2 as YNNKEL (reference sequence). V lost 8 bases, J lost 3 bases, and 13 bases lay in between. This CDR3 is built from 14 residues. In DNA form, the CDR3 reads TGTGCCAGCCAGAGCGGGCCAGACACCGGGGAGCTGTTTTTT. This encodes CASQSGPDTGELFF.

V and J are TRBV9 and TRBJ1-3; no reliable D call. Germline CDR1 SGDLS, CDR2 YYNGEE. This CDR3 is built from 15 residues. With 0 bases removed from V and 0 bases from J, the gap between germline ends came to 7 bases. The chain's CDR3 is CASSVVGDSGNTIYF. DNA for the CDR3: TGTGCCAGCAGCGTAGTAGGAGACTCTGGAAACACCATATATTTT. Looking up the rest from reference TRBV9 and TRBJ1-3 gives the full variable domain: DSGVTQTPKHLITATGQRVTLRCSPRSGDLSVYWYQQSLDQGLQFLIQYYNGEERAKGNILERFSAQQFPDLHSELNLSSLELGDSALYFCASSVVGDSGNTIYFGEGSWLTVV.

The chain joins TRBV30 to TRBJ1-2, with unresolved D. The CDR3 spans 13 residues. Germline V gene sequence: CDR1 GTSNPN, CDR2 SVGIG (reference sequence). The germline V and J ends were trimmed by 2 bases and 8 bases, with 15 bases remaining between them. The CDR3 coding sequence is TGTGCCTGGAGTTTTGGAGGAAAGGAGGGCTACACCTTC. As protein: CAWSFGGKEGYTF.

V gene TRBV5-8 combines with J gene TRBJ2-2; the match to TRBD1 covers 11 bases. V gave up 10 bases and J gave up 3 bases; unmatched junction bases: 8. CDR3 size: 15 residues. From germline, CDR1 is SGHTS and CDR2 YDEGEE. DNA for the CDR3: TGTGCCGGCGGACAGGGGGCGGTGTACACCGGGGAGCTGTTTTTT. It yields the protein CAGGQGAVYTGELFF.

The chain carries TRBV6-1 and TRBJ1-3; D is unresolved. V was shortened by 1 base and J by 0 bases, with 19 bases between the two germline ends. There are 19 residues in the CDR3. Per the germline V gene, CDR1 is MNHNS and CDR2 is SASEGT. CDR3 sequence: CASSEGVLNRRPSGNTIYF. The CDR3 coding sequence is TGTGCCAGCAGTGAAGGAGTTTTAAATAGGCGGCCCTCTGGAAACACCATATATTTT.